The rows below give T cell receptor beta chains drawn from one sample of a study of T cell changes during pregnancy in multiple sclerosis. Generated by immunoSEQ multiplex PCR, the TCRdb table keeps only in-frame clones and is missing some. This repertoire shows around 42,000 clones, 91% found once; its top ten account for around 1.8%. This material consisted of CD4+ T cells from peripheral blood mononuclear cells, taken after pregnancy. All receptors derive from a female donor in good health, enrolled as a control in a pregnancy study. Each CDR3 is given without its conserved first and last residue. The order of the fields is V gene, D gene, J gene, CDR3 protein. The D gene is left open where the match is weak.

TRBV7-2	TRBD1	TRBJ2-3	ASTPTGGNTQY
TRBV5-4	TRBD2	TRBJ2-3	ASSLGGLAYTQY
TRBV29-1	.	TRBJ1-6	SAETGTGDDSPLH
TRBV10-3	TRBD2	TRBJ2-5	AISEASGKETQY
TRBV21-1	.	TRBJ1-6	ARSAGTGVNSPLH
TRBV28	.	TRBJ1-2	ASSNPRTLYGYT
TRBV5-1	TRBD1	TRBJ1-5	ASSSGQGANQPQH
TRBV4-3	TRBD2	TRBJ2-3	ASSQAGTSLTDTQY
TRBV5-4	.	TRBJ2-5	ASSLARETQY
TRBV28	TRBD1	TRBJ1-3	ASTRDRGLDTIY
TRBV5-1	TRBD2	TRBJ2-7	ASSLDLAGGLYEQY
TRBV19	.	TRBJ1-5	ASQSGGHHNQPQH
TRBV29-1	.	TRBJ2-2	SVNRNTGELF
TRBV7-2	TRBD2	TRBJ2-7	ASSRMGGLAGGYEQY
TRBV10-3	.	TRBJ2-3	AISDRQSRTDTQY
TRBV19	.	TRBJ2-2	ASSLNTGELF
TRBV4-2	.	TRBJ2-1	ASSFRDNEQF
TRBV2	.	TRBJ2-4	ASSEGELAKNIQY
TRBV6-1	.	TRBJ1-2	ASRETDNYGYT
TRBV9	.	TRBJ2-3	ASSVATRADTQY
TRBV4-2	.	TRBJ1-4	ASSQEWAGGAGEKLF
TRBV7-3	TRBD2	TRBJ2-3	ASSPGLAGVTDTQY
TRBV28	.	TRBJ1-2	ASSPGRWGSNYGYT
TRBV7-2	TRBD1	TRBJ2-5	ASSPGQQTQY
TRBV15	TRBD1	TRBJ2-7	ATSRDPGQGSYEQY
TRBV28	TRBD1	TRBJ2-2	ASRKDRVGTGELF
TRBV5-4	TRBD1	TRBJ1-2	ASSQARTGVYGYT
TRBV2	.	TRBJ1-1	ASRGNTEAF
TRBV5-1	.	TRBJ2-3	ASSLDGSDTQY
TRBV4-2	.	TRBJ1-6	ASSQVRNNSPLH
TRBV7-8	TRBD1	TRBJ1-1	ASSAGQGSGTEAF
TRBV30	TRBD2	TRBJ2-1	AWSVVWTSGIYNEQF
TRBV7-6	TRBD1	TRBJ2-1	ASSAGTVNEQF
TRBV7-7	.	TRBJ2-4	ASSCRGLADIQY
TRBV4-2	.	TRBJ2-5	ASSQEASFLQETQY
TRBV4-3	.	TRBJ2-2	ASSQEGSGAGELF
TRBV28	.	TRBJ1-6	ASSPPSSPLH
TRBV19	.	TRBJ1-6	ASRDSSSYNSPLH
TRBV6-5	.	TRBJ2-3	ASSSVSTDTQY
TRBV5-1	.	TRBJ2-3	ASSTGVTDTQY
TRBV27	.	TRBJ2-7	ASSTFIRSPKGPYEQY
TRBV14	TRBD1	TRBJ1-1	ASSQDRQGGGF
TRBV5-1	.	TRBJ2-7	ASSLWQNYEQY
TRBV29-1	.	TRBJ2-7	SANRGGASSYEQY
TRBV6-1	TRBD1	TRBJ2-2	ASRPGTGVTGELF
TRBV5-5	.	TRBJ1-6	ASSLPPGDSNNSPLH
TRBV5-6	.	TRBJ1-4	ASSSTGLGKLF
TRBV6-1	.	TRBJ2-3	ASSEQGLYFTDTQY
TRBV6-5	.	TRBJ2-3	ASSYRGGRGDTQY
TRBV4-1	.	TRBJ2-7	ASSLNRWGDRTNEQY
TRBV7-2	.	TRBJ1-2	ASSLEVEDYGYT
TRBV9	TRBD2	TRBJ2-2	ASSVQAGGGTGELF
TRBV19	TRBD1	TRBJ2-5	ASSMRQGKETQY
TRBV7-9	.	TRBJ1-1	ASSSRDTEAF
TRBV11-2	TRBD2	TRBJ2-3	ASSLAGTRRTPDTQY